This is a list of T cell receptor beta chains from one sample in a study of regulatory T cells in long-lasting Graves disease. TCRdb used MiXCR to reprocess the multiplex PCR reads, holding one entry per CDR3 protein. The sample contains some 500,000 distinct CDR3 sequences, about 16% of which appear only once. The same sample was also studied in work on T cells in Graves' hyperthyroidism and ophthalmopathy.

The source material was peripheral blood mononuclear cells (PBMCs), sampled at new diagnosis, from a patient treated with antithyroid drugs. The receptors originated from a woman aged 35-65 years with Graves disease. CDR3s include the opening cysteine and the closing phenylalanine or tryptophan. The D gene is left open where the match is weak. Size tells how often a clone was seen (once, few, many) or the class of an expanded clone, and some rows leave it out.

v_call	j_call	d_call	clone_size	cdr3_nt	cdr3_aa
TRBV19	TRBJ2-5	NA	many	TGTGCCAGTAGAGACCCAGGTTTCGGTGAGACCCAGTACTTC	CASRDPGFGETQYF
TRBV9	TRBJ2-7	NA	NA	TGTGCCAGCAGCCCTGGGACTCTTCCCTCCTACGAGCAGTACTTC	CASSPGTLPSYEQYF
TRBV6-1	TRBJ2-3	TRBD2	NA	TGTGCCAGCAGTACCGCGGGACTAGTTTACGATACGCAGTATTTT	CASSTAGLVYDTQYF
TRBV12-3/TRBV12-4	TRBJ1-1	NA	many	TGTGCCAGCAGTTTAGCGGGGGCGGTACACGACACTGAAGCTTTCTTT	CASSLAGAVHDTEAFF
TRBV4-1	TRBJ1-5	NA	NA	TGCGCCAGCAGCGCCGGGACCAATAGCAATCAGCCCCAGCATTTT	CASSAGTNSNQPQHF
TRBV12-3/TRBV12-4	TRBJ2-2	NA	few	TGTGCCAGCGTTCGGCGGCAGCTGAACACCGGGGAGCTGTTTTTT	CASVRRQLNTGELFF
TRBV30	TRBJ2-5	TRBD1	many	TGTGCCTGGAGTGTGATGACAGGGGCAGAGACCCAGTACTTC	CAWSVMTGAETQYF
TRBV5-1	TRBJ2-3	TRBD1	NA	TGCGCCAGCAGACCAGGGGGAGATACGCAGTATTTT	CASRPGGDTQYF
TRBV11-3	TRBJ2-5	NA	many	TGTGCCAGCAGCTTACCCCTACCTAAGTCCGAGACCCAGTACTTC	CASSLPLPKSETQYF
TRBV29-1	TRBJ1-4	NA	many	TGCAGCGTGGGTCAGGGGGAAAAACTGTTTTTT	CSVGQGEKLFF
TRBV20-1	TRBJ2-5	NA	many	TGCAGTGCTAACTCGGTCCCACAACAAGAGACCCAGTACTTC	CSANSVPQQETQYF
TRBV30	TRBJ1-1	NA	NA	TGTGCCTGGATTGGAGAGACTGTAGCTTTCTTT	CAWIGETVAFF
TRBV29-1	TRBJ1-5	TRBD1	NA	TGCAGCCCAGGGGGTGGGAATCAGCCCCAGCATTTT	CSPGGGNQPQHF
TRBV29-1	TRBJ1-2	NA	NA	TGCAGCGTCGTTGGACAGACTAGCTATGGCTACACCTTC	CSVVGQTSYGYTF
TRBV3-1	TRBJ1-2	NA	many	TGTGCCAGCAGCGACTCTTGGACGCGGGGCTACACCTTC	CASSDSWTRGYTF
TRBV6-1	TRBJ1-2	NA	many	TGCGCCAGCAGTGACTACAGGGATAGAGGCTACACCTTC	CASSDYRDRGYTF
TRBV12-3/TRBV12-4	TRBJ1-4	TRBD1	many	TGTGCCAGCAGCTATGGACAGGCAACTAATGAAAAACTGTTTTTT	CASSYGQATNEKLFF
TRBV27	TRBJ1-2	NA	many	TGTGCCAGCAGTTTGCAGCCGCCCCAAACCCTATATGGCTACACCTTC	CASSLQPPQTLYGYTF
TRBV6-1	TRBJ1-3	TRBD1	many	TGTGCCAGCAGCGAGTGGGACAGAAGCTCTGGAAACACCATATATTTT	CASSEWDRSSGNTIYF
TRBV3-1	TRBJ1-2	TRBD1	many	TGTGCCAGCAGCCACGGGACAGGGAGTGGGGCGGATGGCTACACCTTC	CASSHGTGSGADGYTF
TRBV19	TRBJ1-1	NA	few	TGTGCCACTCGAGGCAGGGGTTCATCCTTGAACACTGAAGCTTTCTTT	CATRGRGSSLNTEAFF
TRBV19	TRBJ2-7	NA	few	TGTGCCAGTAGTACCTCGCTGGAGAGCTCCTACGAGCAGTACTTC	CASSTSLESSYEQYF
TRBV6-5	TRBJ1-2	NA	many	TGTGCCAGCAGTTATCACAGGGTTTACTATGGCTACACCTTC	CASSYHRVYYGYTF
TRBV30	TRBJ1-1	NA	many	TGTGCCTGGAGCTTAAACAGGGTTGCGGCTTTCTTT	CAWSLNRVAAFF
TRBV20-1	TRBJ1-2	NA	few	TGCAGTGCTAGAACAGGGACAAACTATGGCTACACCTTC	CSARTGTNYGYTF
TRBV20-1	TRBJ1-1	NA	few	TGCAGTCCCGGGCAGGGGAAATGGGACACTGAAGCTTTCTTT	CSPGQGKWDTEAFF